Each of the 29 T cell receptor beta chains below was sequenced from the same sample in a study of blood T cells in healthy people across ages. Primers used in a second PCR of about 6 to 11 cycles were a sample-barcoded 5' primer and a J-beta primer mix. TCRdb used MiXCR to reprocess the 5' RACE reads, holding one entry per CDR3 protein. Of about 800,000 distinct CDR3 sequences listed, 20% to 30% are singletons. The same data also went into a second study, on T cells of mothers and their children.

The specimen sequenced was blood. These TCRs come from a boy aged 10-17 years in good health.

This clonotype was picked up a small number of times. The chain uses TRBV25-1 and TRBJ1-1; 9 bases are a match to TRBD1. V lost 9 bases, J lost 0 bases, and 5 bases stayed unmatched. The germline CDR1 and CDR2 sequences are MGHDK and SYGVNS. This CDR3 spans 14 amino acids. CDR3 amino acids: CASTGGSMNTEAFF. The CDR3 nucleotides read TGTGCCAGTACAGGGGGCTCTATGAACACTGAAGCTTTCTTT.

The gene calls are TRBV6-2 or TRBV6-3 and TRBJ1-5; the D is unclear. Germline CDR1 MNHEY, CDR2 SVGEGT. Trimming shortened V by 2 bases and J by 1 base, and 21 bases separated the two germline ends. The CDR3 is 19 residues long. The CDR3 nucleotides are TGTGCCAGCAGTTACCTCTTACCGGGTCCAAGAGGGAGCAATCAGCCCCAGCATTTT. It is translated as CASSYLLPGPRGSNQPQHF.

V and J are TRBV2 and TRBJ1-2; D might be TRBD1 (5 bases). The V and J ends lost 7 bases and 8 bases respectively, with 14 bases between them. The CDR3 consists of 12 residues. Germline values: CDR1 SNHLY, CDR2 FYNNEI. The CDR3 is CASTYTREGYTF. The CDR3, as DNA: TGTGCCAGCACTTACACCAGGGAAGGCTACACCTTC.

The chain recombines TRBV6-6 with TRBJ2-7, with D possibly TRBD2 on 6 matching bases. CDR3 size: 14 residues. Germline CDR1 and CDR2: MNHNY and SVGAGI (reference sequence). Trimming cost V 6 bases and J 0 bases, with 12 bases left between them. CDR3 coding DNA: TGTGCCAGCAGCCGCGGGACTGCCTCCTACGAGCAGTACTTC. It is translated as CASSRGTASYEQYF.

The chain's CDR3 is CASSQTLPRVQDKRSPLHF. The CDR3 DNA sequence: TGCGCCAGCAGCCAAACCCTCCCCCGGGTACAGGATAAGCGTTCACCCCTCCACTTT. This chain joins TRBV4-3 and TRBJ1-6; D perhaps matches TRBD1 (5 bases). Trimming removed 2 bases from V and 9 bases from J, with 26 bases in between. Germline V gene sequence: CDR1 LGHNA, CDR2 YSLEER. The CDR3 has 19 residues.

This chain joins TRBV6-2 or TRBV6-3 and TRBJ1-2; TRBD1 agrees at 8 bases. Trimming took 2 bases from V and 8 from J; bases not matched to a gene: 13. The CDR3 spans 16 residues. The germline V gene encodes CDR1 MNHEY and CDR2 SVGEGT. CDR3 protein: CASSYGTGTGPLGYTF. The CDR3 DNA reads TGTGCCAGCAGTTACGGGACTGGGACAGGCCCCCTCGGCTACACCTTC.

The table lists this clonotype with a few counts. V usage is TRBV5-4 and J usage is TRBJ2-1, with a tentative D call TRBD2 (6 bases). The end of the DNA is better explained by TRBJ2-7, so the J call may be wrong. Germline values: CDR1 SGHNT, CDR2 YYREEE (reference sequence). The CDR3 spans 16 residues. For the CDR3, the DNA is TGTGCCAGCAGCTTGAGCGCCGGGACGGGAGACTACGAGCAGTACTTC. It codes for CASSLSAGTGDYEQYF.

CDR3 sequence: CASSKGPGLQETQYF. In DNA form, the CDR3 reads TGTGCCAGCAGTAAAGGGCCGGGACTACAAGAGACCCAGTACTTC. This chain uses TRBV27 with TRBJ2-5, with 7 nucleotides matching TRBD2. The CDR3 has 15 amino acids. CDR1 and CDR2 (germline): MNHEY, SMNVEV (reference sequence). V shed 5 bases, J shed 2 bases, and the junction held 8 bases outside the gene matches.

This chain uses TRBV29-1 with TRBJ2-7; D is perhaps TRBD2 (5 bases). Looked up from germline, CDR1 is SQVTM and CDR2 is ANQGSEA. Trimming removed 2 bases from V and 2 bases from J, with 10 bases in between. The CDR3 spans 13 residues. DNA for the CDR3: TGCAGCGTTGAAATCGGGGAAACCTACGAGCAGTACTTC. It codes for CSVEIGETYEQYF.

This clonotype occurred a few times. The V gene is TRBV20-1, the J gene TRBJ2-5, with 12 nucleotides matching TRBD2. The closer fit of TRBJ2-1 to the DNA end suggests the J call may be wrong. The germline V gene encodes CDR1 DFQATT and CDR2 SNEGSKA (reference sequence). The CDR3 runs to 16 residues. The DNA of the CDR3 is TGCAGTGCTAGAGCCCTGACTAGCGGGAGTAGGAATGAGCAGTTCTTC. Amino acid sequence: CSARALTSGSRNEQFF.

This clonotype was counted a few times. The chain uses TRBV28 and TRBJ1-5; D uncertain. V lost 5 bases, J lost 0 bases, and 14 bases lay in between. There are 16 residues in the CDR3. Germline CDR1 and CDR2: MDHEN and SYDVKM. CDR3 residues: CASSGLEWDSNQPQHF. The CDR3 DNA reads TGTGCCAGCAGTGGGCTTGAGTGGGATAGCAATCAGCCCCAGCATTTT.

The chain's CDR3 is CASSPGQDANYGYTF. The CDR3 DNA is TGTGCCAGCAGCCCCGGACAGGACGCCAACTATGGCTACACCTTC. V and J are TRBV7-9 and TRBJ1-2, with TRBD1 matching over 7 bases. J gave up 2 bases and V 5 bases, and 8 bases lay outside the gene matches. The germline V gene encodes CDR1 SEHNR and CDR2 FQNEAQ (reference sequence). The CDR3 has 15 residues.

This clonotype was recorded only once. For the CDR3, the DNA is TGTGCCTGGAACCTTCTGGATGGGGCCAACGTCCTGACTTTC. Translating gives CAWNLLDGANVLTF. The chain is built from TRBV30 and TRBJ2-6; the D is unclear. The germline V gene encodes CDR1 GTSNPN and CDR2 SVGIG (reference sequence). V was clipped by 4 bases and J by 3 bases, with 10 bases between them. CDR3 length: 14 residues.

The CDR3 region is CASKGLAGARQETQYF. The CDR3 bases are TGTGCCAGCAAGGGACTAGCGGGAGCTCGGCAAGAGACCCAGTACTTC. This chain connects TRBV6-1 to TRBJ2-5; 14 bases are a match to TRBD2. V lost 7 bases and J lost 2; bases outside the gene matches: 6. In germline, CDR1 is MNHNS, CDR2 SASEGT. This CDR3 has 16 amino acids.

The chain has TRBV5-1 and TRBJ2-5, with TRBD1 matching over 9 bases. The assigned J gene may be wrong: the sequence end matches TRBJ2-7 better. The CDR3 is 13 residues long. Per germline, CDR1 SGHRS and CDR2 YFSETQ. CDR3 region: CASSSDRGNEQYF. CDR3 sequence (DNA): TGCGCCAGCAGTTCAGACAGGGGGAACGAGCAGTACTTC.

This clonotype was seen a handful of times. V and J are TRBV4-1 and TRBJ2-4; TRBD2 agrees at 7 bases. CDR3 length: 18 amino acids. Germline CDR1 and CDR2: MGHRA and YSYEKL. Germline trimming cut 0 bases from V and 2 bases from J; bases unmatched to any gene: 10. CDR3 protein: CASSQDSASGGPKNIQYF. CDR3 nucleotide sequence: TGCGCCAGCAGCCAAGATTCTGCGTCGGGGGGTCCCAAAAACATTCAGTACTTC.

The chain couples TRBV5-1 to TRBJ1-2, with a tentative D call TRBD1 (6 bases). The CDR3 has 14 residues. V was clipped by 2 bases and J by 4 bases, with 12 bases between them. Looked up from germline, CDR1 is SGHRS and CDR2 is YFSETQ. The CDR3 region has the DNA TGCGCCAGCAGCTTACGGACAGATGGCTATGGCTACACCTTC. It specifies CASSLRTDGYGYTF.

The CDR3 protein is CASSTTSAGGAEAFF. The CDR3 nucleotides are TGTGCCAGCAGTACGACATCCGCAGGGGGAGCTGAAGCTTTCTTT. This sequence joins TRBV27 and TRBJ1-1, with 7 bases aligning to TRBD1. The CDR3 length is 15 residues. Germline V CDR1 and CDR2: MNHEY, SMNVEV (reference sequence). Germline trimming cut 5 bases from V and 6 bases from J; bases unmatched to any gene: 12.

In DNA form, the CDR3 reads TGTGCCAGCCGCCCCAAGGGGCTGAAGGAGACCCAGTACTTC. This codes for CASRPKGLKETQYF. The chain carries TRBV7-2 and TRBJ2-5, with D perhaps matching TRBD1 (5 bases). Germline-derived CDR1 and CDR2 are SGHTA and FQGNSA. V was clipped by 8 bases and J by 5 bases, with 18 bases between them. This CDR3 spans 14 amino acids.

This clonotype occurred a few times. The CDR3 nucleotides read TGTGCCAGCAGTGAGAGCGGGAATTCACCCCTCCACTTT. This translates into CASSESGNSPLHF. J is TRBJ1-6 and V is TRBV6-4, with no clear D. Germline assignment: CDR1 MRHNA and CDR2 SNTAGT. Between the trimmed V and J ends, which lost 3 bases and 7 bases, there was a span of 7 bases. The CDR3 has 13 amino acids.

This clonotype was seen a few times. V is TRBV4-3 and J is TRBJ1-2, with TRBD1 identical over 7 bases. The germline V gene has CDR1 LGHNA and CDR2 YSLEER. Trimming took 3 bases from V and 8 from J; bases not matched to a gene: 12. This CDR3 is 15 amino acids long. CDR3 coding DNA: TGCGCCAGCAGCCATCAGGACAGGTTTTCGGGCGGCTACACCTTC. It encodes CASSHQDRFSGGYTF.

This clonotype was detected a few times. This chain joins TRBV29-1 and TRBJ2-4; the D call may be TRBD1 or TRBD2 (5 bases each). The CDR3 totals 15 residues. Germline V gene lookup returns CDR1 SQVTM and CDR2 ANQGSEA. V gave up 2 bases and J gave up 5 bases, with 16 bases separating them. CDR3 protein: CSVESPRMGENIQYF. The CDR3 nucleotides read TGCAGCGTTGAAAGCCCCCGCATGGGGGAAAACATTCAGTACTTC.

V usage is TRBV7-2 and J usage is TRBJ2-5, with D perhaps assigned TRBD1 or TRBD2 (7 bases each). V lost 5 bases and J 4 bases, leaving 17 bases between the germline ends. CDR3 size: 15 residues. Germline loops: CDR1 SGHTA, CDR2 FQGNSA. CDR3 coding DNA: TGTGCCAGCAGCCCCAGGGGGGGGGCGGGAGAGACCCAGTACTTC. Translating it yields CASSPRGGAGETQYF.

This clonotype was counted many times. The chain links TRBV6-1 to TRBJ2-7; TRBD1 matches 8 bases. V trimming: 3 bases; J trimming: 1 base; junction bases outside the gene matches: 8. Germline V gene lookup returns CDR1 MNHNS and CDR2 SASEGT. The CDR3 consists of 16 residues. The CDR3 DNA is TGTGCCAGCAGTGATATTCAGGGGACAGGTTCCTACGAGCAGTACTTC. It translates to CASSDIQGTGSYEQYF.

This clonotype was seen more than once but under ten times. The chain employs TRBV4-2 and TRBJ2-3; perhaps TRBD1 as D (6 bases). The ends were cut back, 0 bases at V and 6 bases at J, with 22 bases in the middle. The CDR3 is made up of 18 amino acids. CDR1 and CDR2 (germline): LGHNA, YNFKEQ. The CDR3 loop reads CASSQDLLDRGSSDTQYF. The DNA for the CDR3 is TGTGCCAGCAGCCAAGATCTCCTGGACAGAGGGTCGAGCGATACGCAGTATTTT.

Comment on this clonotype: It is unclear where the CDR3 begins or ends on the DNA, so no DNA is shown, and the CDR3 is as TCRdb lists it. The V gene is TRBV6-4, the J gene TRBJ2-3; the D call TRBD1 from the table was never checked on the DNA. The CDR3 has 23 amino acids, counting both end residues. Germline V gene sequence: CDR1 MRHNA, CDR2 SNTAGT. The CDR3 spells CASSDSMANEQFFGPGGTDTQYF.

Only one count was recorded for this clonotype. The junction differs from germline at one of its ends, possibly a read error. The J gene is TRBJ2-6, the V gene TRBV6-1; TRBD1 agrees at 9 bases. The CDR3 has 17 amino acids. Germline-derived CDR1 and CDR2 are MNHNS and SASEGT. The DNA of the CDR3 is TGTGCCAGCAGTGAATTTGGGACAGGGACTGGGGCCAGCGTCCTGACTTTC. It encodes CASSEFGTGTGASVLTF.

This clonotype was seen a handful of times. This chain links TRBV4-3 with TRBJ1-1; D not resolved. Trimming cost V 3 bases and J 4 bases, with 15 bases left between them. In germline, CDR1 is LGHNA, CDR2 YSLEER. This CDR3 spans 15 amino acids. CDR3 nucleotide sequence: TGCGCCAGCAGCCAGCTTCGAAAGAGTGGCACTGAAGCTTTCTTT. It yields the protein CASSQLRKSGTEAFF.

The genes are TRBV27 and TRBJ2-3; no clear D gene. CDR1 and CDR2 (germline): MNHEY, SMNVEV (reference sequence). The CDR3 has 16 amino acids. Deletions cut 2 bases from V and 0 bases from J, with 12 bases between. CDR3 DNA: TGTGCCAGCAGTTTACTCGGGTCGGTCAGCACAGATACGCAGTATTTT. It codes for CASSLLGSVSTDTQYF.